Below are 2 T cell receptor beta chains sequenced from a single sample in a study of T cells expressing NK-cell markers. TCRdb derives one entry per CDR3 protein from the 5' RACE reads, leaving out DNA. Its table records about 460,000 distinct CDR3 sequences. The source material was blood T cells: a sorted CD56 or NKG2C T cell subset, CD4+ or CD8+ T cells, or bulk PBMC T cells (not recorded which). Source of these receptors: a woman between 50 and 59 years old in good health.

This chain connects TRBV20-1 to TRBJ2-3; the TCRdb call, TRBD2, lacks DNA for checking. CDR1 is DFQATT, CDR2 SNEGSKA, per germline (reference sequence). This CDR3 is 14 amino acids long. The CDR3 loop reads CSASMLAGDNTQYF.

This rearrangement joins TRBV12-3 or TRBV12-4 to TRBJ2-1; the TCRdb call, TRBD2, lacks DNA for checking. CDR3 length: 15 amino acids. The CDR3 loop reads CASVLSSGSINEQFF.